This T cell receptor beta chain stems from a study of blood T cells in healthy people across ages. Worth noting for this clonotype: Antigen: not known.

Per sample, no less than 6 micrograms of total RNA were extracted. Combining a sample-barcoded 5' primer with a J-beta primer mix, a second PCR ran for roughly 6 to 11 cycles. MiXCR, applied by TCRdb to the 5' RACE reads, yields one record per CDR3 protein. The sample has fewer than 1,200,000 distinct CDR3 sequences, 20% to 25% seen once; the top ten hold approximately 0.71%. Study-wide results and limits: Roughly linear declines in TCR beta diversity per million T cells occurred with age. TCR beta diversity correlated strongly with naive T cell percentage.

The CDR3 is 14 residues long. In germline, CDR1 is DFQATT, CDR2 SNEGSKA (reference sequence). V trimming: 5 bases; J trimming: 0 bases; junction bases outside the gene matches: 6. This sample was also put to use in a study of T cells of mothers and their children.

V and J are TRBV20-1 and TRBJ2-7, with TRBD2 identical over 8 bases. This receptor was taken from a girl aged 2 to 10 in good health. Source material: blood. In DNA, the CDR3 is TGCAGTGCTGGAGCTAGCGGGTACTCCTACGAGCAGTACTTC. Translating it yields CSAGASGYSYEQYF.